A selection of T cell receptor beta chains follows, all from one sample in a study of beta chain features in type 1 diabetes. Only in-frame clones appear in the TCRdb table, and some are missing; sequencing was by immunoSEQ multiplex PCR. The profile covers around 600,000 clones, with around 12% appearing a single time and more than 0.095% taken by the ten largest. The material sequenced was naive CD4+ T cells from blood. The receptors originated from a young man with type 1 diabetes. Both conserved end residues are part of each CDR3. The D gene is left open where the match is weak. Part of the rows lack a size; the others show once, few, many or a class for expanded clones.

>TRBV14|.|14|few|TRBJ1-3
TGTGCCAGCAGCCTTGTTGCGGCGGGAAACACCATATATTTT
CASSLVAAGNTIYF
>TRBV15|TRBD2|17|.|TRBJ2-1
TGTGCCACCAGCAACCGTTGGACTAGCGGGGGGGCCGATGAGCAGTTCTTC
CATSNRWTSGGADEQFF
>TRBV11-2|.|13|few|TRBJ2-1
TGTGCCAGCAGCCACAGGGAGGCCAATGAGCAGTTCTTC
CASSHREANEQFF
>TRBV30|.|11|.|TRBJ2-5
TGTGCCTGGAGTGCTACGGGGACCCAGTACTTC
CAWSATGTQYF
>TRBV27|.|14|few|TRBJ2-7
TGTGCCAGCAGTTTATTAGGGGGGAGCAACGAGCAGTACTTC
CASSLLGGSNEQYF
>TRBV7-2|.|13|.|TRBJ2-7
TGTGCCAGCAGCTCACGCCAGATATACGAGCAGTACTTC
CASSSRQIYEQYF
>TRBV14|.|14|.|TRBJ2-1
TGTGCCAGCAGCCAAGTGGGTTCCTACAATGAGCAGTTCTTC
CASSQVGSYNEQFF
>TRBV4-2|.|15|few|TRBJ2-1
TGTGCCAGCAGCCAAGAGGGGGTCCTAGTCAATGAGCAGTTCTTC
CASSQEGVLVNEQFF
>TRBV5-6|.|12|once|TRBJ1-2
TGTGCCAGCAGCTTGGATGGGAATGGCTACACCTTC
CASSLDGNGYTF
>TRBV7-6|.|14|once|TRBJ2-5
TGTGCCAGCAGCTCGGGACTGGAGAGGGAGACCCAGTACTTC
CASSSGLERETQYF
>TRBV4-2|TRBD1|14|few|TRBJ1-4
TGTGCCAGCAGCCCCGGGACAGGGGTTGAAAAACTGTTTTTT
CASSPGTGVEKLFF
>TRBV28|.|12|few|TRBJ1-2
TGTGCCAGCAGTTTTAAAAGGGATGGCTACACCTTC
CASSFKRDGYTF
>TRBV5-6|TRBD1|13|few|TRBJ1-1
TGTGCCAGCAGCGAGGACAGGGTGACTGAAGCTTTCTTT
CASSEDRVTEAFF
>TRBV9|.|15|few|TRBJ1-5
TGTGCCAGCAGCGTATCACCATTAGGCAATCAGCCCCAGCATTTT
CASSVSPLGNQPQHF
>TRBV2|TRBD1|13|.|TRBJ1-2
TGTGCCAGCAGTGAAGCAGGACAGGGTGGCTACACCTTC
CASSEAGQGGYTF
>TRBV15|.|14|.|TRBJ2-5
TGTGCCACCAGCAGAGATTCTCTGCAAGAGACCCAGTACTTC
CATSRDSLQETQYF
>TRBV10-3|.|14|.|TRBJ1-5
TGTGCCATCAGTGAGTCAAAGGGGAATCAGCCCCAGCATTTT
CAISESKGNQPQHF
>TRBV7-8|.|14|.|TRBJ2-7
TGTGCCAGCAGCTTACCTGGAGTCGCCTACGAGCAGTACTTC
CASSLPGVAYEQYF
>TRBV2|TRBD1|14|.|TRBJ1-2
TGTGCCAGCACCGCGGACAGGACTAACTATGGCTACACCTTC
CASTADRTNYGYTF
>TRBV7-2|.|14|.|TRBJ1-4
TGTGCCAGCAGCAACAGTCCAACTAATGAAAAACTGTTTTTT
CASSNSPTNEKLFF
>TRBV11-3|.|15|.|TRBJ2-2
TGTGCCAGCAGCGCCGGACAGGGAGGGACCGGGGAGCTGTTTTTT
CASSAGQGGTGELFF
>TRBV29-1|.|17|few|TRBJ1-3
TGCAGTCACTCACCCGGGACTCGGTACTTGTCTGGAAACACCATATATTTT
CSHSPGTRYLSGNTIYF
>TRBV19|.|15|.|TRBJ1-2
TGTGCCAGTAGTATCGCAGGGCCACCCAACTATGGCTACACCTTC
CASSIAGPPNYGYTF
>TRBV27|.|15|few|TRBJ2-7
TGTGCCAGCAGCTCTCCGACAGGTACGTCCGACGAGCAGTACTTC
CASSSPTGTSDEQYF